This TCR beta chain stems from a study of blood T cells in healthy people across ages. Then a second PCR, running roughly 6 to 11 cycles, was carried out with a sample-barcoded 5' primer and a J-beta primer mix. Each cDNA molecule was tagged by a template-switch adaptor that had 12 random nucleotides. TCRdb ran MiXCR on the 5' RACE reads and lists one entry per CDR3 protein. Of about 1.6 million distinct CDR3 sequences in the sample, around 36% were seen once. Findings and caveats of the study: Observed TCR beta diversity per million T cells went down as age went up. This fall followed a roughly linear course with age.

This clonotype was found a few times. The antigen remains unidentified. This CDR3 contains 13 residues. The V end lost 3 bases, the J end lost 4 bases, and 6 bases lay between the germline ends. Germline loops: CDR1 SGHAT, CDR2 FQNNGV. Sample: blood. The chain combines TRBV11-2 with TRBJ2-2; D gene uncertain. The clonotype originates from a woman aged 30 to 39 in good health. The CDR3 reads CASSLLSTGELFF. CDR3 in DNA: TGTGCCAGCAGCTTGTTAAGCACCGGGGAGCTGTTTTTT.